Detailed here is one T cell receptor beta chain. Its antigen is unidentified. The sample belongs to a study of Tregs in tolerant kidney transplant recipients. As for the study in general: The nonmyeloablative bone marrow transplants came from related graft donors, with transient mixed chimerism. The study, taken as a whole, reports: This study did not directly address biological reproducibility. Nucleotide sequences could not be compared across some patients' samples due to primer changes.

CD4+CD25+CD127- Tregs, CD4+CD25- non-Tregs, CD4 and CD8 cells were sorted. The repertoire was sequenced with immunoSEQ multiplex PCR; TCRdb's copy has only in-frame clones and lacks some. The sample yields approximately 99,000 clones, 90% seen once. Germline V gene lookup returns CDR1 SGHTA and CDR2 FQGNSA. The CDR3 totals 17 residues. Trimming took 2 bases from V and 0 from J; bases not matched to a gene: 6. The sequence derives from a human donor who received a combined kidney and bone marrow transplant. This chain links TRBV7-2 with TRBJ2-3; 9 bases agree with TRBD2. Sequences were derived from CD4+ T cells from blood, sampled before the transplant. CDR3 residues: CASSLYASGVSTDTQYF. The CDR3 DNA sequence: TGTGCCAGCAGCTTATACGCTAGCGGGGTGAGCACAGATACGCAGTATTTT.